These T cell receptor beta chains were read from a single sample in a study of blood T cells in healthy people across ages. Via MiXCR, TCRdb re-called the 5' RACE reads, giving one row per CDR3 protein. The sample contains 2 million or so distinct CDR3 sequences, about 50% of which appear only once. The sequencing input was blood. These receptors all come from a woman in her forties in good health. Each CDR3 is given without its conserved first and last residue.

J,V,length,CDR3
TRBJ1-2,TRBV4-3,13,ASSQEARGANGYT
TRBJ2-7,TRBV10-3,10,AISTQGGEQY
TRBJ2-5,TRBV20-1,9,SASSGGEQY
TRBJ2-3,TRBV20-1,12,SAHGPVSTDTQY
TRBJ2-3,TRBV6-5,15,ASSYAASGGAQDTQY
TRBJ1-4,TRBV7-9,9,ASSYAEKLF
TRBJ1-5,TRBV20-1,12,SAEGQGADQPQH
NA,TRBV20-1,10,PRKGGEYEQY
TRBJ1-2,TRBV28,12,ASSLLAGRYGYT
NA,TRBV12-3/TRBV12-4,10,ASLRRGGEQY
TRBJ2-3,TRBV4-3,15,ASSQDKGLAGTGTQY
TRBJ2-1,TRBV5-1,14,ASSLAAGEGSDEQF
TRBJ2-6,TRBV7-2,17,ASSPTGSPFSSGANVLT
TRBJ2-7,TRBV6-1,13,ASSEGQGEIYEQY
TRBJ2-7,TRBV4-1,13,ASTPTEGAYYEQY
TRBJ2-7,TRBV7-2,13,ASSLQRGGSYEQY
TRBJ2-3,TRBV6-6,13,ASSYTRGGTDTQY
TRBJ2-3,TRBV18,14,ASSPSRGGAGDTQY
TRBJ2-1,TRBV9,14,ASSASGTTSYNEQF
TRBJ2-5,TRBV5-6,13,ASRRTSGGYETQY
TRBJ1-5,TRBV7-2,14,ASSPRGGKSNQPQH
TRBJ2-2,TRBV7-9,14,ASSWTGTPVAGELF
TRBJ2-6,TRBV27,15,ASSSTGVGSGANVLT
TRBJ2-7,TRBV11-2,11,ASRRGGSNEQY
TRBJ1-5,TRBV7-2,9,ASSLGGHQH
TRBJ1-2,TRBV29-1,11,SVTGYANYGYT
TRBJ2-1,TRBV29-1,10,SSRTGSNEQF
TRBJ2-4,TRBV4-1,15,ASSQVPGQGAGNEQY
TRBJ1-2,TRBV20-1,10,SAGRGNYGYT
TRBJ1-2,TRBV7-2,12,ASSPQGSLQGYT
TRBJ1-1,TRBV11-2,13,ASSSRQGTNTEAF
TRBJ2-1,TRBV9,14,ASSEGGGGVDNEQF
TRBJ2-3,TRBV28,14,ASSTPFGGGTDTQY
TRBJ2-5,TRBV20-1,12,SLQGLAFQETQY
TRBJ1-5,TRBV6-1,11,ASSRGVGQPQH
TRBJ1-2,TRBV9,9,ASSEGERYT
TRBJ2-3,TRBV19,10,ASTNIADTQY
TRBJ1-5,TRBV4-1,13,ASSQEPGEDQPQH
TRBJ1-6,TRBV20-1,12,SARVSVNNSPLH
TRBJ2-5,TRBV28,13,ASSPPWAGQETQY
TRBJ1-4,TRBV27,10,ASSSVGEKLF
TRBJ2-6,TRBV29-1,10,SVGQGANVLT
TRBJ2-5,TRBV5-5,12,AGSPWTSQETQY
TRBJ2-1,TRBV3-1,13,ASSQRAGVNNEQF
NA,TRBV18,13,ASSPSRGDQETQY
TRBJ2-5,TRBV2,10,ASGRYGETQY
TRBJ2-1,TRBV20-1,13,SAGLSGGVRGEQF
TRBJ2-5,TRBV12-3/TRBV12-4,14,ASSLADVGAGETQY
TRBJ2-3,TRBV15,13,ATSPLGGLTDTQY
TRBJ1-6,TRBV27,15,ASSLDSLRSYNSPLH
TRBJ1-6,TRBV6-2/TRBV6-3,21,ASSYSTRPTGGKGGSYNSPLH
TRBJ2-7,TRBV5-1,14,ASSLVGGTGVYEQY
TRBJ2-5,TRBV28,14,ASRTGSTGYQEAQY
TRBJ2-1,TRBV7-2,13,AGARGGAISNEQF